This paragraph covers one T cell receptor (beta chain) sequence. These data come from a study of control samples from healthy donors and cancer patients. TCRdb's table, derived via immunoSEQ multiplex PCR, lists solely in-frame clones and lacks some. This sample carries about 13,000 clones, around 79% of them seen once, and the ten largest clones take 8.4%. CDR3 length: 13 residues. Germline CDR1 is MNHEY and CDR2 is SVGEGT. Between the trimmed V and J ends, which lost 5 bases and 5 bases, there was a span of 10 bases. The chain joins TRBV6-2 or TRBV6-3 to TRBJ2-1, with D maybe TRBD1 (6 bases). The sequence came from a male donor with melanoma. Specimen: formalin-fixed, paraffin-embedded tissue. The CDR3 nucleotides are TGTGCCAGCAGTCCGACAGGCAACAATGAGCAGTTCTTC. It specifies CASSPTGNNEQFF.